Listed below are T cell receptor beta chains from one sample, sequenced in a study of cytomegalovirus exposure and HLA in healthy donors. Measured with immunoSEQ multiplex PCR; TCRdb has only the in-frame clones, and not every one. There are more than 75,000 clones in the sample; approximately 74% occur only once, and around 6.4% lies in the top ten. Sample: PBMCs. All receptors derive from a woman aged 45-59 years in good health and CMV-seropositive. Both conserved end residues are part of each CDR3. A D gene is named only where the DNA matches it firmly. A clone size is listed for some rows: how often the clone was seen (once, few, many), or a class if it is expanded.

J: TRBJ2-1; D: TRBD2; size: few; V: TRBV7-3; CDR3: CASSLMSSGRLGSYNEQFF
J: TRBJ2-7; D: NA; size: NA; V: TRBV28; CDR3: CASSTTGTTYEQYF
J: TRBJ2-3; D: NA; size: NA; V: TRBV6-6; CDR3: CASITTQGLDTQYF
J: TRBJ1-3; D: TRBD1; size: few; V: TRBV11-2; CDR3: CASSLEKAGGILF
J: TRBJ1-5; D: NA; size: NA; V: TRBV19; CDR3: CASSIWQGTTNQPQHF
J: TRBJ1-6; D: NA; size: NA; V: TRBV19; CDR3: CASSAGGSYNSPLHF
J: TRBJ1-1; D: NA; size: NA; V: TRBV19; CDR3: CASSMGGRSTKAFF
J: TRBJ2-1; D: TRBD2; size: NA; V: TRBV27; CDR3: CASSSGLAGAGEQFF
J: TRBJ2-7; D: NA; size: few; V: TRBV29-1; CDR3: CSVFGHTSYEQYF
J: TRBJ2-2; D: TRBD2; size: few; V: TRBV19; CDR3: CASSQSGAGRTGELFF
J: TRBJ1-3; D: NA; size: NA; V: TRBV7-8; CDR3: CASSFRGRGNTIYF
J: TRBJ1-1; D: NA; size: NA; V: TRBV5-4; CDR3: CASSSRGKNTEAFF
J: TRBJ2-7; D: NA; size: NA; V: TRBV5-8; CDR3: CASSLQGTTGEQYF
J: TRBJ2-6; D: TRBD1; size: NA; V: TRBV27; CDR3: CASSRSGQGARGANVLTF
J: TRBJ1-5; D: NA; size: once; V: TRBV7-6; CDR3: CASSEDRVQPQHF
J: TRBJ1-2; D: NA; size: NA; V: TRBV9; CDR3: CASSVTGTVGYTF
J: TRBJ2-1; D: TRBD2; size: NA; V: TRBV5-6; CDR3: CASSLDSGRVGEQFF
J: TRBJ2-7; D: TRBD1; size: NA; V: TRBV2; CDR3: CASSAGTGRSEQYF
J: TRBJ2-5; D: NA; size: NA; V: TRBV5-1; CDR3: CASSLGSLGTQYF
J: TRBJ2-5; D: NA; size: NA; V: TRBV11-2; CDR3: CASSQWGNRAQETQYF
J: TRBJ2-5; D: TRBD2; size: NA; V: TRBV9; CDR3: CASSVAAGGPGETQYF
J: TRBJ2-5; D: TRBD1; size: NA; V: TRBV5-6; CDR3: CATLAGGFGETQYF
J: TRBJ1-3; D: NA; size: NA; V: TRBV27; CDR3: CASSLWQGNTIYF
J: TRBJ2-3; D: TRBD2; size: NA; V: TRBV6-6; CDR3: CASRLGTSGNTQYF